The T cell receptor (beta chain) described here comes from a study of blood T cell repertoires in COVID-19. Only in-frame clones appear in the TCRdb table, and some are missing; sequencing was by immunoSEQ multiplex PCR. The sample carries roughly 260,000 clones, around nine tenths recorded once. Losses at the gene ends were 3 bases for V and 4 bases for J; bases not matched to a gene: 5. The germline V gene encodes CDR1 SGHRS and CDR2 YFSETQ. This CDR3 is built from 14 residues. The source of this sequence is a woman aged 18-29 years who had recovered from COVID-19. This chain joins TRBV5-1 and TRBJ2-5, with 8 bases lining up with TRBD2. What was sequenced was PBMCs or T cells enriched from blood (not recorded which). This CDR3 reads CASSSGGPGETQYF. The CDR3 DNA reads TGCGCCAGCAGCTCGGGGGGGCCCGGAGAGACCCAGTACTTC.